This T cell receptor (beta chain) appears in the sequencing data of a study of blood T cells in healthy people across ages. The overall study: Per two T cells, about one barcoded beta molecule was captured through template switching. Study observations and caveats: Long-lived donors had more naive CD4+ cells and higher diversity than aged donors. Any changes in expanded clonotypes were possibly confounded, as donor CMV status remained unknown.

The use of a sample-barcoded 5' primer and a J-beta primer mix characterized a second PCR of 7 to 11 cycles. In TCRdb, the 5' RACE reads were re-called with MiXCR into one record per CDR3 protein. Altogether 550,000 to 650,000 distinct CDR3 sequences are present, less than 35% being singletons, with the ten largest covering 15% to 17%. Donors were healthy Caucasian individuals from Russia aged about 6 to 100. The V end was cut by 8 bases, the J end by 1 base, with 15 bases between. Germline assignment: CDR1 MNHNS and CDR2 SASEGT. This CDR3 contains 14 residues. This clonotype was counted many times. No antigen is known for it.

The chain joins TRBV6-1 to TRBJ2-7; perhaps TRBD1 as D (5 bases). The clonotype comes from an elderly woman in good health. Source material: blood. The CDR3 protein is CASLAQASSYEQYF. The CDR3 DNA is TGTGCCAGCTTGGCACAGGCCAGTTCCTACGAGCAGTACTTC.